Each of the 32 T cell receptor beta chains below was sequenced from the same sample in a study of T-cell reconstitution after alpha-beta-depleted transplantation in children. Construction of the TCRbeta library involved unique molecular identifiers. TCRdb reprocessed the PCR reads via MiXCR and lists one record per CDR3 protein. The table has about 590,000 distinct CDR3 sequences, 10% to 15% seen once; the top ten hold 2.2%. Source: PBMCs, mostly from graft donor cells, taken 360 days after TCRalphabeta/CD19-depleted stem cell transplant. The receptors were sampled from a male patient under 18 who had a stem cell transplant for acute myeloid leukemia, so the T cells may come from the graft donor.

This clonotype has just a few counts. The rearrangement links TRBV5-1 to TRBJ2-7; 8 positions match TRBD1. The CDR3 totals 16 residues. After removal of 4 bases from V and 3 bases from J, the junction contained 12 bases not matched to a gene. CDR1 and CDR2 from the germline V gene are SGHRS and YFSETQ. Here the CDR3 reads CASSRGQGTVSYEQYF. CDR3 nucleotide sequence: TGCGCCAGCAGCCGTGGACAGGGAACGGTTAGCTACGAGCAGTACTTC. Based on the CDR3 plus reference TRBV5-1 and TRBJ2-7, the full variable domain is KAGVTQTPRYLIKTRGQQVTLSCSPISGHRSVSWYQQTPGQGLQFLFEYFSETQRNKGNFPGRFSGRQFSNSRSEMNVSTLELGDSALYLCASSRGQGTVSYEQYFGPGTRLTVT.

This clonotype was seen only a few times. This chain links TRBV5-1 with TRBJ2-1; TRBD2 matches at 15 bases. This CDR3 region has 20 residues. Trimming cost V 0 bases and J 0 bases; bases outside gene matches: 7. Per the germline V gene, CDR1 is SGHRS and CDR2 is YFSETQ. The DNA for the CDR3 is TGCGCCAGCAGCTTGGTGAGGACTAGCGGGAGGGTTAGCTCCTACAATGAGCAGTTCTTC. This encodes CASSLVRTSGRVSSYNEQFF.

This clonotype was counted a few times. The V gene is TRBV6-2 or TRBV6-3, the J gene TRBJ2-2, with 8 bases aligning to TRBD1. The CDR3 contains 14 residues. Germline V gives CDR1 MNHEY, CDR2 SVGEGT. Trimming removed 6 bases from V and 3 bases from J; junction bases left unmatched: 3. CDR3 nucleotides: TGTGCCAGCAGCCGGACAGGGTACACCGGGGAGCTGTTTTTT. Its translation: CASSRTGYTGELFF.

The V gene is TRBV14, the J gene TRBJ2-5, with unresolved D. The CDR3 spans 16 residues. The V end was cut by 0 bases, the J end by 0 bases, with 11 bases between. Looked up from germline, CDR1 is SGHDN and CDR2 is FVKESK. As DNA, the CDR3 is TGTGCCAGCAGCCAAGATACCCCCATGGACCAAGAGACCCAGTACTTC. Translated, it gives CASSQDTPMDQETQYF.

Ten or more counts support this clonotype. The J gene is TRBJ2-1, the V gene TRBV28; D is unclear. This CDR3 spans 13 amino acids. Germline V gene lookup returns CDR1 MDHEN and CDR2 SYDVKM. V lost 5 bases and J lost 8, with 13 bases in between. CDR3 protein: CASSVMGPDEQFF. CDR3 nucleotides: TGTGCCAGCAGTGTCATGGGTCCCGATGAGCAGTTCTTC. The full variable domain, completed using reference TRBV28 and TRBJ2-1, is DVKVTQSSRYLVKRTGEKVFLECVQDMDHENMFWYRQDPGLGLRLIYFSYDVKMKEKGDIPEGYSVSREKKERFSLILESASTNQTSMYLCASSVMGPDEQFFGPGTRLTVL.

The chain combines TRBV5-1 with TRBJ2-7; the D gene is possibly TRBD1 (6 bases). The CDR3 has 15 residues. Per the germline V gene, CDR1 is SGHRS and CDR2 is YFSETQ. The ends were cut back, 1 base at V and 3 bases at J, with 14 bases in the middle. The CDR3 loop is CASSLRLQGDYEQYF. The DNA for the CDR3 is TGCGCCAGCAGCTTGCGCCTACAGGGCGACTACGAGCAGTACTTC.

This clonotype has only a few counts. This chain links TRBV4-2 with TRBJ2-5; D not certain. This CDR3 contains 13 residues. CDR1 and CDR2 from the germline V gene are LGHNA and YNFKEQ. V shed 4 bases and J shed 5 bases, with 11 bases lying between them. The CDR3 protein is CASSPRAGETQYF. CDR3 coding DNA: TGTGCCAGCAGCCCAAGAGCCGGGGAGACCCAGTACTTC.

This clonotype has more than one count but fewer than ten. The V gene is TRBV12-3 or TRBV12-4, the J gene TRBJ2-4, with D maybe TRBD2 (7 bases). Trimming removed 4 bases from V and 1 base from J, with 11 bases in between. The length of the CDR3 is 15 residues. The CDR3, as DNA: TGTGCCAGCAGTTCTCGGGGGGCGGCCAAAAACATTCAGTACTTC. As protein: CASSSRGAAKNIQYF.

This clonotype has only a few counts. This chain links TRBV29-1 with TRBJ1-1; D perhaps matches TRBD1 (6 bases). The CDR3 sequence is 13 residues long. The V end lost 8 bases, the J end lost 1 base, and 14 bases lay between the germline ends. Per germline, CDR1 SQVTM and CDR2 ANQGSEA. This CDR3 is CSPRQAANTEAFF. DNA of the CDR3: TGCAGCCCCAGACAGGCCGCGAACACTGAAGCTTTCTTT.

This rearrangement joins TRBV29-1 to TRBJ1-1; no definite D call. V dropped 7 bases and J dropped 7 bases, with 10 bases sitting between them. This CDR3 has 10 residues. Germline V gives CDR1 SQVTM, CDR2 ANQGSEA. CDR3 sequence (DNA): TGCAGCGGAGAAGAGGGTGAAGCTTTCTTT. Its translation: CSGEEGEAFF.

This clonotype was observed at least ten times. The rearrangement uses TRBV6-5 and TRBJ2-1; TRBD1 aligns across 9 bases. Germline V CDR1 and CDR2: MNHEY, SVGAGI. The junction had 10 bases not matched to a gene; V was cut back by 7 bases and J by 6 bases. This CDR3 comprises 15 residues. This chain's CDR3 is CASTAAGTGSNEQFF. CDR3 DNA: TGTGCCAGCACCGCCGCCGGGACAGGGTCCAATGAGCAGTTCTTC.

With respect to this clonotype: A junction end diverges from the germline sequence, so it may reflect a read error. This chain joins TRBV5-1 and TRBJ2-7; TRBD2 matches at 7 bases. The CDR3 extends over 13 amino acids. CDR1 and CDR2 (germline): SGHRS, YFSETQ. In nucleotides, the CDR3 is TGCGCCAGCAGGCGGGAGCCCTCCTACGAGCTGTACTTC. It codes for CASRREPSYELYF.

The V call is TRBV29-1, the J call TRBJ2-7; TRBD1 might be the D (6 bases). Germline assignment: CDR1 SQVTM and CDR2 ANQGSEA. Trimming took 6 bases from V and 0 from J, leaving 15 bases between them. The CDR3 is 14 residues long. This CDR3 reads CSVGLGANSYEQYF. In DNA form, the CDR3 reads TGCAGCGTGGGTTTGGGGGCTAACTCCTACGAGCAGTACTTC.

V usage is TRBV20-1 and J usage is TRBJ2-7; TRBD2 matches 9 bases. In germline, CDR1 is DFQATT, CDR2 SNEGSKA (reference sequence). Unmatched junction bases numbered 7, after V lost 4 bases and J lost 0 bases. This CDR3 spans 15 amino acids. The chain's CDR3 is CSATGGRASSYEQYF. CDR3 nucleotide sequence: TGCAGTGCTACTGGCGGGAGGGCTAGCTCCTACGAGCAGTACTTC.

The chain is built from TRBV7-9 and TRBJ2-7; TRBD2 agrees at 10 bases. Germline V lookup: CDR1 SEHNR, CDR2 FQNEAQ (reference sequence). The J segment lost 4 bases and the V segment lost 4 bases, leaving 1 base of the junction unmatched. The CDR3 is 13 residues long. The CDR3 protein is CASSSSGGYEQYF. For the CDR3, the DNA is TGTGCCAGCAGCTCTAGCGGGGGTTACGAGCAGTACTTC.

This clonotype occurred a few times. The chain uses TRBV11-2 and TRBJ2-7; 11 positions agree with TRBD2. The CDR3 sequence is 15 residues long. Trimming at V came to 5 bases and at J to 4 bases, leaving 7 bases not matched to a gene. Germline CDR1 and CDR2: SGHAT and FQNNGV. The chain's CDR3 is CASSTWTSGLYEQYF. CDR3 sequence (DNA): TGTGCCAGCAGCACCTGGACTAGCGGGCTATACGAGCAGTACTTC.

In its sample, this clonotype was seen a few times. This chain connects TRBV20-1 to TRBJ2-1, with TRBD2 matching over 10 bases. CDR1 and CDR2 (germline): DFQATT, SNEGSKA (reference sequence). The CDR3 is 16 amino acids. V dropped 3 bases and J dropped 5; count of bases not matched to a gene: 10. The CDR3 region has the DNA TGCAGTGCTAGCCAAAGGGGGACTAGCGTAAACAATGAGCAGTTCTTC. Protein sequence: CSASQRGTSVNNEQFF.

This chain uses TRBV6-5 with TRBJ2-2; D is unresolved. Deletions cut 3 bases from V and 0 bases from J, with 17 bases between. The CDR3 consists of 18 residues. Germline values: CDR1 MNHEY, CDR2 SVGAGI. The CDR3 protein is CASSYFWLAGPNTGELFF. CDR3 bases: TGTGCCAGCAGTTATTTTTGGTTGGCAGGTCCGAACACCGGGGAGCTGTTTTTT.

This clonotype was detected only a few times. The V gene is TRBV29-1, the J gene TRBJ2-2, with 9 nucleotides matching TRBD1. Per the germline V gene, CDR1 is SQVTM and CDR2 is ANQGSEA. The CDR3 runs 13 residues. V trimming: 7 bases; J trimming: 4 bases; junction bases outside the gene matches: 4. The CDR3 reads CSGGQGTTGELFF. CDR3 DNA: TGCAGCGGGGGACAGGGCACCACCGGGGAGCTGTTTTTT.

The sample holds a few counts of this clonotype. CDR3 loop: CASSRQGWDRGRETQYF. CDR3 in DNA: TGTGCCAGCAGCCGCCAGGGTTGGGACAGGGGGCGGGAGACCCAGTACTTC. The rearrangement links TRBV7-6 to TRBJ2-5, with 12 bases aligning to TRBD1. CDR3 length: 17 residues. Germline trimming cut 5 bases from V and 5 bases from J; bases unmatched to any gene: 12. Germline V gene sequence: CDR1 SGHVS, CDR2 FNYEAQ.

A few counts support this clonotype. This sequence joins TRBV7-9 and TRBJ2-1, with TRBD2 identical over 7 bases. Germline lookup yields CDR1 SEHNR and CDR2 FQNEAQ (reference sequence). This CDR3 spans 18 amino acids. Trimming removed 5 bases from V and 7 bases from J; junction bases left unmatched: 20. In nucleotides, the CDR3 is TGTGCCAGCAGCCCAATGGAAGGCGGGAGAGGAAAGGGGAATGAGCAGTTCTTC. Its protein is CASSPMEGGRGKGNEQFF.

The chain recombines TRBV7-9 with TRBJ2-7, with TRBD2 matching 7 bases. Trimming at V came to 5 bases and at J to 3 bases, leaving 4 bases not matched to a gene. Germline V gene data show CDR1 as SEHNR and CDR2 as FQNEAQ (reference sequence). The CDR3 totals 13 residues. CDR3 sequence (DNA): TGTGCCAGCAGCCAGACTAGCAACTACGAGCAGTACTTC. This translates into CASSQTSNYEQYF.

The chain couples TRBV20-1 to TRBJ2-7; possibly TRBD1 or TRBD2 for D (5 bases each). Germline assignment: CDR1 DFQATT and CDR2 SNEGSKA (reference sequence). V was trimmed by 3 bases and J by 0 bases, leaving 12 bases between them. This CDR3 is 14 amino acids long. CDR3 bases: TGCAGTGCTAGTGGCTTCGGGACCTCCTACGAGCAGTACTTC. It translates to CSASGFGTSYEQYF.

The genes are TRBV12-3 or TRBV12-4 and TRBJ2-7; D might be TRBD2 (6 bases). Trimming took 2 bases from V and 0 from J, leaving 11 bases between them. The CDR3 is 15 amino acids. CDR3 coding DNA: TGTGCCAGCAGTTTATACCCGGACTACTCCTACGAGCAGTACTTC. As protein: CASSLYPDYSYEQYF.

This clonotype was seen ten or more times. The rearrangement joins TRBV4-3 to TRBJ2-7; the D call may be TRBD1 or TRBD2 (5 bases each). With 6 bases removed from V and 5 bases from J, the gap between germline ends came to 14 bases. The CDR3 extends over 13 amino acids. CDR1 and CDR2 (germline): LGHNA, YSLEER. CDR3 nucleotides: TGCGCCAGCAGGCTTAGGGGAGCGCACGAGCAGTACTTC. Protein product: CASRLRGAHEQYF.

There are a few counts of this clonotype. This rearrangement joins TRBV6-2 or TRBV6-3 to TRBJ1-4; D may be TRBD1 (6 bases). Germline V gene sequence: CDR1 MNHEY, CDR2 SVGEGT. CDR3 length: 16 amino acids. The germline V and J ends were trimmed by 6 bases and 5 bases, with 19 bases remaining between them. In DNA form, the CDR3 reads TGTGCCAGCAGGTCCCCCGGTGGACAGAAAAATGAAAAACTGTTTTTT. Translated: CASRSPGGQKNEKLFF.

This clonotype was seen only a few times. V gene TRBV28 combines with J gene TRBJ2-7, with 9 nucleotides matching TRBD1. The trim removed 6 bases at V and 1 base at J, leaving 4 bases unmatched. The CDR3 is 14 residues long. Germline CDR1 and CDR2: MDHEN and SYDVKM. In nucleotides, the CDR3 is TGTGCCAGCAGGAAACAGGGGGCGTCCTACGAGCAGTACTTC. Translated: CASRKQGASYEQYF.

This clonotype appeared many times. This chain joins TRBV4-3 and TRBJ2-6; 8 nucleotides align to TRBD1. The germline CDR1 and CDR2 sequences are LGHNA and YSLEER. The CDR3 covers 18 residues. V gave up 4 bases and J gave up 0 bases; unmatched junction bases: 8. CDR3 in DNA: TGCGCCAGCAGCCTTTCCGGGACAGGAGGCTCTGGGGCCAACGTCCTGACTTTC. Encoded protein: CASSLSGTGGSGANVLTF.

J is TRBJ2-1 and V is TRBV7-2, with D possibly being TRBD2 (5 bases). V dropped 5 bases and J dropped 2 bases, with 16 bases sitting between them. The CDR3 contains 16 residues. The germline gives CDR1 SGHTA, CDR2 FQGNSA. Here the CDR3 DNA reads TGTGCCAGCAGCCCTAGTGTAGCTAGCACCTACAATGAGCAGTTCTTC. Protein: CASSPSVASTYNEQFF.

The V call is TRBV10-3, the J call TRBJ2-7; D is undetermined. Trimming cost V 2 bases and J 4 bases, with 12 bases left between them. The CDR3 is 14 residues long. CDR1 ENHRY and CDR2 SYGVKD come from the germline V gene. The CDR3 protein is CAISEKLQRYEQYF. CDR3 DNA: TGTGCCATCAGTGAGAAGTTACAGAGGTACGAGCAGTACTTC.

V gene TRBV20-1 combines with J gene TRBJ1-4, with a possible D match to TRBD1 (5 bases). This CDR3 has 20 residues. Between the trimmed V and J ends, which lost 1 base and 0 bases, there was a span of 24 bases. The germline V gene encodes CDR1 DFQATT and CDR2 SNEGSKA (reference sequence). Here the CDR3 DNA reads TGCAGTGCTAGAGCCTTCCCCAAGTGGGGGGGTACCGCAACTAATGAAAAACTGTTTTTT. Its protein product is CSARAFPKWGGTATNEKLFF.

The chain recombines TRBV12-3 or TRBV12-4 with TRBJ1-5; D possibly corresponds to TRBD1 (6 bases). V lost 7 bases to trimming and J lost 0 bases, with 25 bases between them. The CDR3 runs 19 residues. The CDR3 spells CASTHRPTGPGNSNQPQHF. CDR3 bases: TGTGCCAGCACCCATAGGCCGACAGGACCCGGGAATAGCAATCAGCCCCAGCATTTT.